These 5 T cell receptor beta chains came from one sample sequenced in a study of T cells in localized non-small cell lung cancer. TCRdb's table, derived via immunoSEQ multiplex PCR, lists solely in-frame clones and lacks some. Of about 4,800 clones in the sample, 55% were seen once. This sample comprised lymph node tissue, obtained before any cancer treatment. The receptors shown here come from a male donor at least 60 years old with stage I squamous cell lung carcinoma.

The chain uses TRBV19 and TRBJ1-3, with 7 bases identical to TRBD1. The J segment lost 1 base and the V segment lost 9 bases, leaving 9 bases of the junction unmatched. Per the germline V gene, CDR1 is LNHDA and CDR2 is SQIVND (reference sequence). The CDR3 totals 15 residues. The DNA of the CDR3 is TGTGCCAGCCGACAGGGTTTAGTTTCTGGAAACACCATATATTTT. It yields the protein CASRQGLVSGNTIYF. Complete variable domain (other parts from reference TRBV19 and TRBJ1-3): DGGITQSPKYLFRKEGQNVTLSCEQNLNHDAMYWYRQDPGQGLRLIYYSQIVNDFQKGDIAEGYSVSREKKESFPLTVTSAQKNPTAFYLCASRQGLVSGNTIYFGEGSWLTVV.

The chain carries TRBV7-6 and TRBJ1-3; no firm D call. Trimming stripped 1 base from V and 1 base from J, with 5 bases between. Germline CDR1 and CDR2: SGHVS and FNYEAQ. The length of the CDR3 is 14 residues. This chain's CDR3 is CASSLGASGNTIYF. The DNA of the CDR3 is TGTGCCAGCAGCTTAGGGGCGTCTGGAAACACCATATATTTT.

The CDR3 coding sequence is TGTGCCAGCAGTGAAACTCCGGGACTAGCGGGTGAAGACCCAGCCTACGAGCAGTACTTC. This codes for CASSETPGLAGEDPAYEQYF. The chain uses TRBV9 and TRBJ2-7; 12 nucleotides agree with TRBD2. Germline loops: CDR1 SGDLS, CDR2 YYNGEE. The CDR3 is 20 amino acids. The V segment lost 5 bases and the J segment 2 bases; nucleotides outside the gene matches: 20.

This sequence joins TRBV9 and TRBJ2-3; D is unresolved. Trimming took 5 bases from V and 4 from J, leaving 8 bases between them. Germline CDR1 reads SGDLS; CDR2 reads YYNGEE. CDR3 size: 12 residues. CDR3 protein: CASSLLSDTQYF. CDR3 DNA: TGTGCCAGCAGTTTATTATCAGATACGCAGTATTTT.

With regard to this clone: One or more bases were not read clearly; the residue they encode is written X. The chain is built from TRBV6-8 and TRBJ1-2; D is ambiguous. The germline V gene encodes CDR1 MNHGY and CDR2 SAAAGT. Trimming took 4 bases from V and 8 from J, leaving 26 bases between them. The CDR3 totals 17 residues. The CDR3 loop is CASSLSXGSGSIGGYTF. CDR3 nucleotides: TGTGCCAGCAGTTTAAGCRCGGGGAGCGGGAGTATCGGCGGCTACACCTTC.